Listed here are 18 T cell receptor beta chains from one sample, sequenced in a study of shared clonotypes between healthy human individuals. Method: immunoSEQ multiplex PCR; TCRdb's copy keeps in-frame clones and lacks some. The table lists some 630,000 clones, approximately 96% of them singletons. CD45RO-negative, CCR7-selected cells formed the naive CD8 fraction, which excluded terminally differentiated effector memory CD45RA+ cells. Sample: naive CD8+ T cells sorted from blood. These TCRs come from a young woman in good health.

The rearrangement links TRBV9 to TRBJ1-1, with D unclear. Germline V CDR1 and CDR2: SGDLS, YYNGEE. The CDR3 loop spans 16 amino acids. Between the trimmed V and J ends, which lost 3 bases and 2 bases, there was a span of 17 bases. CDR3 loop: CASSGTAGPPNTEAFF. The CDR3 DNA sequence: TGTGCCAGCAGCGGAACCGCCGGGCCACCCAACACTGAAGCTTTCTTT.

This chain connects TRBV11-2 to TRBJ1-1; D call uncertain. V was clipped by 5 bases and J by 4 bases, with 14 bases between them. CDR3 length: 14 amino acids. CDR1 and CDR2 (germline): SGHAT, FQNNGV. The CDR3 DNA reads TGTGCCAGCAGCCTATCCCTATCCGCCACTGAAGCTTTCTTT. This encodes CASSLSLSATEAFF.

This chain joins TRBV27 and TRBJ2-3; 9 bases agree with TRBD1. The CDR3 runs 15 residues. The trim removed 4 bases at V and 6 bases at J, leaving 8 bases unmatched. CDR1 is MNHEY, CDR2 SMNVEV, per germline (reference sequence). CDR3 residues: CASSYTGGHTDTQYF. The CDR3, as DNA: TGTGCCAGCAGTTATACAGGGGGCCACACGGATACGCAGTATTTT.

This clone was seen a few times. The genes are TRBV2 and TRBJ2-6; the D is unclear. Germline V lookup: CDR1 SNHLY, CDR2 FYNNEI. The CDR3 spans 15 residues. The V end lost 2 bases, the J end lost 1 base, and 6 bases lay between the germline ends. The CDR3 coding sequence is TGTGCCAGCAGTGAATGGCTTTCTGGGGCCAACGTCCTGACTTTC. Translating it yields CASSEWLSGANVLTF.

This chain links TRBV28 with TRBJ2-1; 10 bases align to TRBD2. CDR1 is MDHEN, CDR2 SYDVKM, per germline. This CDR3 has 15 amino acids. With V trimmed by 3 bases and J by 7 bases, 6 bases remained unmatched. CDR3 in amino acids: CASSLESGRANEQFF. As DNA, the CDR3 is TGTGCCAGCAGTTTGGAGAGCGGGAGGGCGAATGAGCAGTTCTTC.

The chain employs TRBV14 and TRBJ2-7, with D possibly being TRBD1 (5 bases). Trimming pared 1 base from V and 12 bases from J, leaving 13 bases between. Germline assignment: CDR1 SGHDN and CDR2 FVKESK. The CDR3 has 12 amino acids. The DNA for the CDR3 is TGTGCCAGCAGCCAAGGTCAGGGCATACGGTACTTC. It encodes CASSQGQGIRYF.

The V call is TRBV30, the J call TRBJ2-5; D possibly uses TRBD1 or TRBD2 (5 bases each). The CDR3 is 15 amino acids. Germline-derived CDR1 and CDR2 are GTSNPN and SVGIG (reference sequence). Trimming stripped 2 bases from V and 4 bases from J, with 17 bases between. The CDR3 is CAWSPLGAGGETQYF. The CDR3 nucleotides are TGTGCCTGGAGTCCATTAGGGGCGGGCGGAGAGACCCAGTACTTC. Full variable domain (rest looked up from reference TRBV30 and TRBJ2-5): SQTIHQWPATLVQPVGSPLSLECTVEGTSNPNLYWYRQAAGRGLQLLFYSVGIGQISSEVPQNLSASRPQDRQFILSSKKLLLSDSGFYLCAWSPLGAGGETQYFGPGTRLLVL.

V is TRBV7-9 and J is TRBJ1-6; no definite D call. The CDR3 is 12 amino acids. V was pared by 5 bases and J by 15 bases, with 14 bases between. Per germline, CDR1 SEHNR and CDR2 FQNEAQ (reference sequence). The CDR3 coding sequence is TGTGCCAGCAGCGTAGAGGACCTTCACCTCCACTTT. Encoded protein: CASSVEDLHLHF.

This clone came up once. The V gene is TRBV6-5, the J gene TRBJ2-1; TRBD2 agrees at 9 bases. The CDR3 consists of 15 residues. V lost 5 bases, J lost 6 bases, and 8 bases stayed unmatched. Germline V CDR1 and CDR2: MNHEY, SVGAGI. CDR3 loop: CASSPWTSAANEQFF. The CDR3 nucleotides read TGTGCCAGCAGTCCGTGGACTAGCGCGGCCAATGAGCAGTTCTTC.

The J gene is TRBJ1-2, the V gene TRBV19, with 11 bases that match TRBD1. Germline assignment: CDR1 LNHDA and CDR2 SQIVND (reference sequence). The J segment lost 4 bases and the V segment lost 5 bases, leaving 6 bases of the junction unmatched. This CDR3 region has 15 residues. CDR3 sequence (DNA): TGTGCCAGTAGTTCAACCGGGACAGGGGGCTATGGCTACACCTTC. Translating it yields CASSSTGTGGYGYTF.

This chain links TRBV5-5 with TRBJ1-2; D remains ambiguous. V was clipped by 7 bases and J by 6 bases, with 10 bases between them. Germline CDR1 reads SGHKS; CDR2 reads YYEKEE (reference sequence). This CDR3 spans 11 amino acids. In DNA, the CDR3 is TGTGCCAGCGGCGGACGGAATGGCTACACCTTC. Translation gives CASGGRNGYTF.

The genes are TRBV10-2 and TRBJ2-7; possibly TRBD2 for D (5 bases). The germline V and J ends were trimmed by 4 bases and 3 bases, with 13 bases remaining between them. The CDR3 is 14 residues long. From germline, CDR1 is WSHSY and CDR2 SAAADI. This CDR3 reads CASSVLASSYEQYF. The CDR3 DNA reads as TGCGCCAGCAGTGTCCTTGCTAGCAGCTACGAGCAGTACTTC.

The V and J genes are TRBV10-3 and TRBJ1-1; no definite D call. Germline-derived CDR1 and CDR2 are ENHRY and SYGVKD. V was shortened by 0 bases and J by 0 bases, with 11 bases between the two germline ends. The CDR3 is 16 residues long. CDR3 residues: CAISESPRGMNTEAFF. CDR3 nucleotide sequence: TGTGCCATCAGTGAGTCACCTCGTGGGATGAACACTGAAGCTTTCTTT.

The chain employs TRBV7-8 and TRBJ1-5, with TRBD1 matching over 7 bases. CDR3 size: 15 residues. Germline lookup yields CDR1 SGHVS and CDR2 FQNEAQ. Trimming at V came to 0 bases and at J to 4 bases, leaving 3 bases not matched to a gene. CDR3 sequence: CASSLAGGGNQPQHF. DNA of the CDR3: TGTGCCAGCAGCTTAGCAGGGGGCGGGAATCAGCCCCAGCATTTT. The entire variable domain, with the rest obtained from reference TRBV7-8 and TRBJ1-5, is as follows: GAGVSQSPRYKVAKRGQDVALRCDPISGHVSLFWYQQALGQGPEFLTYFQNEAQLDKSGLPSDRFFAERPEGSVSTLKIQRTQQEDSAVYLCASSLAGGGNQPQHFGDGTRLSIL.

The chain employs TRBV28 and TRBJ2-7; D unclear. V lost 5 bases to trimming and J lost 0 bases, with 14 bases between them. The CDR3 has 15 amino acids. CDR1 and CDR2 from the germline V gene are MDHEN and SYDVKM. DNA of the CDR3: TGTGCCAGCAGTCGGGTGGTAAGCACCTCCTACGAGCAGTACTTC. This codes for CASSRVVSTSYEQYF. The entire variable domain, with the rest obtained from reference TRBV28 and TRBJ2-7, is as follows: DVKVTQSSRYLVKRTGEKVFLECVQDMDHENMFWYRQDPGLGLRLIYFSYDVKMKEKGDIPEGYSVSREKKERFSLILESASTNQTSMYLCASSRVVSTSYEQYFGPGTRLTVT.

The chain couples TRBV11-2 to TRBJ1-2; the match to TRBD1 covers 8 bases. Germline trimming cut 1 base from V and 4 bases from J; bases unmatched to any gene: 11. CDR3 size: 17 residues. Germline CDR1 SGHAT, CDR2 FQNNGV. CDR3 coding DNA: TGTGCCAGCAGCTTAGTCAGGGGGCTTGGCGTGGGCTATGGCTACACCTTC. Translated: CASSLVRGLGVGYGYTF.

CDR3 amino acids: CASSLLAVANEQFF. The CDR3 region has the DNA TGCGCCAGCAGCCTCCTGGCTGTGGCGAATGAGCAGTTCTTC. This chain uses TRBV4-1 with TRBJ2-1, with no clear D. The V end lost 4 bases, the J end lost 7 bases, and 14 bases lay between the germline ends. Germline loops: CDR1 MGHRA, CDR2 YSYEKL. The length of the CDR3 is 14 residues.

The CDR3 is CSYRGRPGRSTDTQYF. As DNA, the CDR3 is TGCAGTTACAGGGGGCGACCTGGCAGGAGCACAGATACGCAGTATTTT. V and J are TRBV29-1 and TRBJ2-3; 9 nucleotides align to TRBD1. The CDR3 spans 16 residues. Germline values: CDR1 SQVTM, CDR2 ANQGSEA.